Each of the 22 T cell receptor beta chains below was sequenced from the same sample in a study of T cell clones after liver transplantation. The repertoire was sequenced with immunoSEQ multiplex PCR; TCRdb's copy has only in-frame clones and lacks some. The top ten hold about 0.79% of the sample, which has tens of thousands of clones, about 80% seen once. The sample here was CD4+ T cells from blood, taken 12 months after liver transplant. The receptors were gathered from a human patient who received a liver transplant. Certain T cells may be donor cells from the graft.

V usage is TRBV2 and J usage is TRBJ1-5, with 8 bases matching TRBD1. This CDR3 has 14 amino acids. Trimming at V came to 5 bases and at J to 3 bases, leaving 3 bases not matched to a gene. The germline CDR1 and CDR2 sequences are SNHLY and FYNNEI. The CDR3: CASSKDRANQPQHF. The CDR3 DNA is TGTGCCAGCAGTAAGGACAGGGCCAATCAGCCCCAGCATTTT.

The chain has TRBV19 and TRBJ2-2; D is perhaps TRBD1 (6 bases). The ends were cut back, 0 bases at V and 1 base at J, with 9 bases in the middle. There are 16 residues in the CDR3. Germline CDR1 is LNHDA and CDR2 is SQIVND (reference sequence). For the CDR3, the DNA is TGTGCCAGTAGTATAGAGTCCAGGGGGAACACCGGGGAGCTGTTTTTT. Translation gives CASSIESRGNTGELFF.

The rearrangement links TRBV5-1 to TRBJ1-4, with D possibly matching TRBD1 (6 bases). The CDR3 is made up of 14 amino acids. The germline V gene encodes CDR1 SGHRS and CDR2 YFSETQ. Trimming stripped 4 bases from V and 8 bases from J, with 15 bases between. This CDR3 is CASSPRQGKEKLFF. CDR3 sequence (DNA): TGCGCCAGCAGCCCGAGGCAGGGGAAGGAAAAACTGTTTTTT.

This clone was seen once. The gene calls are TRBV6-1 and TRBJ1-1, with no clear D. CDR1 is MNHNS and CDR2 is SASEGT in the germline V gene. CDR3 length: 15 amino acids. V was shortened by 2 bases and J by 1 base, with 11 bases between the two germline ends. CDR3 nucleotides: TGTGCCAGCAGTGAAAATAGGAGGACGAACACTGAAGCTTTCTTT. Its translation is CASSENRRTNTEAFF.

The rearrangement joins TRBV6-6 to TRBJ2-5, with D unclear. Germline CDR1 reads MNHNY; CDR2 reads SVGAGI (reference sequence). There are 12 residues in the CDR3. V lost 0 bases and J 1 base, leaving 0 bases between the germline ends. CDR3: CASSYSQETQYF. DNA for the CDR3: TGTGCCAGCAGTTACTCCCAAGAGACCCAGTACTTC.

J is TRBJ2-1 and V is TRBV6-1, with 7 bases identical to TRBD2. This CDR3 has 15 residues. The V gene's germline CDR1 is MNHNS and CDR2 SASEGT. V shed 8 bases, J shed 4 bases, and the junction held 11 bases outside the gene matches. Here the CDR3 DNA reads TGTGCCAGCTCAAGGCAGCGGGATAATTACAATGAGCAGTTCTTC. Translation gives CASSRQRDNYNEQFF.

This rearrangement joins TRBV2 to TRBJ1-2; D is perhaps TRBD1 (5 bases). From germline, CDR1 is SNHLY and CDR2 FYNNEI. CDR3 size: 13 residues. Trimming removed 5 bases at V and 4 bases at J, with 11 bases between. The CDR3 region has the DNA TGTGCCAGCAGTCTCCGGGACGGCTATGGCTACACCTTC. Amino acid sequence: CASSLRDGYGYTF.

V and J are TRBV30 and TRBJ1-2; no clear D gene. V was cut by 0 bases and J by 2 bases, with 10 bases left in between. The CDR3 contains 14 residues. CDR1 is GTSNPN, CDR2 SVGIG, per germline (reference sequence). The CDR3 DNA reads as TGTGCCTGGAGTGTAACGCCCTCGAACTATGGCTACACCTTC. Amino acid sequence: CAWSVTPSNYGYTF.

The rearrangement joins TRBV2 to TRBJ1-1; D gene ambiguous. The length of the CDR3 is 14 residues. Germline V gene data show CDR1 as SNHLY and CDR2 as FYNNEI. V was clipped by 5 bases and J by 4 bases, with 14 bases between them. The CDR3 here is CASSSTGRGTEAFF. CDR3 coding DNA: TGTGCCAGCAGTTCGACGGGCCGGGGCACTGAAGCTTTCTTT.

This sequence joins TRBV25-1 and TRBJ2-5; 9 bases fit TRBD1. The CDR3 runs to 15 residues. Per germline, CDR1 MGHDK and CDR2 SYGVNS. After removal of 5 bases from V and 7 bases from J, the junction contained 11 bases not matched to a gene. In DNA form, the CDR3 reads TGTGCCAGCAGTCCTGGACAGGGGCGGGATGGGACCCAGTACTTC. This encodes CASSPGQGRDGTQYF.

The chain has TRBV5-1 and TRBJ2-3, with 7 bases lining up with TRBD2. The J segment lost 2 bases and the V segment lost 6 bases, leaving 6 bases of the junction unmatched. CDR1 is SGHRS and CDR2 is YFSETQ in the germline V gene. The CDR3 extends over 14 amino acids. CDR3 nucleotides: TGCGCCAGCAACGTCGGGACTATCACAGATACGCAGTATTTT. The encoded protein is CASNVGTITDTQYF.

The V call is TRBV7-2, the J call TRBJ2-3, with 12 bases matching TRBD2. Germline lookup yields CDR1 SGHTA and CDR2 FQGNSA. CDR3 length: 18 residues. The ends lost 5 bases at V and 4 bases at J; junction bases unmatched: 13. The CDR3, as DNA: TGTGCCAGCAGCCCCCGACTAGCGGGAGAGGGGGGGGCAGATACGCAGTATTTT. This translates into CASSPRLAGEGGADTQYF.

This chain joins TRBV10-2 and TRBJ1-2; TRBD1 agrees at 10 bases. Germline V lookup: CDR1 WSHSY, CDR2 SAAADI. The CDR3 runs to 14 residues. Trimming removed 7 bases from V and 4 bases from J; junction bases left unmatched: 6. CDR3 nucleotides: TGCGCCAGCAAGAACAGGGACAGGGGCTATGGCTACACCTTC. It specifies CASKNRDRGYGYTF.

V is TRBV6-5 and J is TRBJ2-7; D ambiguous. The CDR3 contains 13 residues. With 6 bases removed from V and 3 bases from J, the gap between germline ends came to 12 bases. Germline values: CDR1 MNHEY, CDR2 SVGAGI. Here the CDR3 reads CASSRPENYEQYF. In DNA form, the CDR3 reads TGTGCCAGCAGCCGTCCTGAAAACTACGAGCAGTACTTC.

This chain links TRBV5-1 with TRBJ2-3, with D perhaps matching TRBD1 (6 bases). The germline V and J ends were trimmed by 4 bases and 1 base, with 10 bases remaining between them. Germline CDR1 SGHRS, CDR2 YFSETQ. The CDR3 contains 14 residues. For the CDR3, the DNA is TGCGCCAGCAGCAGGGACATCGGCACAGATACGCAGTATTTT. This gives the protein CASSRDIGTDTQYF.

The chain joins TRBV5-4 to TRBJ1-2; D is unclear. Germline V gene sequence: CDR1 SGHNT, CDR2 YYREEE (reference sequence). The V gene lost 0 bases and the J gene lost 3 bases, with 9 bases spanning the gap. The CDR3 has 14 amino acids. CDR3 loop: CASSLAASYYGYTF. The CDR3 region has the DNA TGTGCCAGCAGCTTGGCTGCCAGCTACTATGGCTACACCTTC.

This clone was counted only a few times. The chain combines TRBV18 with TRBJ1-2, with D perhaps TRBD1 (5 bases). The germline V and J ends were trimmed by 6 bases and 5 bases, with 16 bases remaining between them. The CDR3 has 14 residues. The V gene's germline CDR1 is KGHSH and CDR2 LQKENI. Here the CDR3 reads CASSPKGTEYGYTF. DNA for the CDR3: TGTGCCAGCTCTCCAAAAGGGACGGAGTATGGCTACACCTTC.

This chain uses TRBV5-1 with TRBJ2-5; the D is unclear. The germline V gene encodes CDR1 SGHRS and CDR2 YFSETQ. V dropped 2 bases and J dropped 5 bases, with 10 bases sitting between them. The CDR3 has 13 amino acids. In nucleotides, the CDR3 is TGCGCCAGCAGCTTCGGCGTGAGGGAGACCCAGTACTTC. Protein sequence: CASSFGVRETQYF. Filled out from reference TRBV5-1 and TRBJ2-5, the complete variable domain reads KAGVTQTPRYLIKTRGQQVTLSCSPISGHRSVSWYQQTPGQGLQFLFEYFSETQRNKGNFPGRFSGRQFSNSRSEMNVSTLELGDSALYLCASSFGVRETQYFGPGTRLLVL.

V and J are TRBV10-1 and TRBJ2-5; 8 bases line up with TRBD1. Germline loops: CDR1 WNHNN, CDR2 SYGVQD (reference sequence). Trimming removed 3 bases from V and 4 bases from J; junction bases left unmatched: 13. The CDR3 loop spans 17 amino acids. CDR3 in DNA: TGCGCCAGCAGTGATGGTTTAGGGACAGGAGGATCAGAGACCCAGTACTTC. Its translation is CASSDGLGTGGSETQYF.

This sequence joins TRBV11-2 and TRBJ2-1, with a weak D call TRBD2 (6 bases). V was pared by 5 bases and J by 6 bases, with 14 bases between. CDR3 length equals 14 residues. Germline CDR1 reads SGHAT; CDR2 reads FQNNGV. CDR3 residues: CASSTKWDSNEQFF. The CDR3 nucleotides read TGTGCCAGCAGCACGAAATGGGACTCCAATGAGCAGTTCTTC.

This clone was recorded once. The chain employs TRBV2 and TRBJ2-1; D remains ambiguous. The CDR3 totals 15 residues. Germline CDR1 is SNHLY and CDR2 is FYNNEI. V was trimmed by 5 bases and J by 0 bases, leaving 11 bases between them. CDR3 in DNA: TGTGCCAGCAGTCGCGACATATACTCCTACAATGAGCAGTTCTTC. Translating gives CASSRDIYSYNEQFF.

The chain joins TRBV5-1 to TRBJ2-7, with 13 nucleotides matching TRBD2. The CDR3 is 16 amino acids. From germline, CDR1 is SGHRS and CDR2 YFSETQ. V shed 4 bases and J 3 bases; nucleotides not matched to a gene: 7. CDR3 in amino acids: CASSAGTSGTLYEQYF. CDR3 coding DNA: TGCGCCAGCAGCGCCGGGACTAGCGGGACCCTCTACGAGCAGTACTTC. The complete variable domain, with remaining parts taken from reference TRBV5-1 and TRBJ2-7, reads KAGVTQTPRYLIKTRGQQVTLSCSPISGHRSVSWYQQTPGQGLQFLFEYFSETQRNKGNFPGRFSGRQFSNSRSEMNVSTLELGDSALYLCASSAGTSGTLYEQYFGPGTRLTVT.